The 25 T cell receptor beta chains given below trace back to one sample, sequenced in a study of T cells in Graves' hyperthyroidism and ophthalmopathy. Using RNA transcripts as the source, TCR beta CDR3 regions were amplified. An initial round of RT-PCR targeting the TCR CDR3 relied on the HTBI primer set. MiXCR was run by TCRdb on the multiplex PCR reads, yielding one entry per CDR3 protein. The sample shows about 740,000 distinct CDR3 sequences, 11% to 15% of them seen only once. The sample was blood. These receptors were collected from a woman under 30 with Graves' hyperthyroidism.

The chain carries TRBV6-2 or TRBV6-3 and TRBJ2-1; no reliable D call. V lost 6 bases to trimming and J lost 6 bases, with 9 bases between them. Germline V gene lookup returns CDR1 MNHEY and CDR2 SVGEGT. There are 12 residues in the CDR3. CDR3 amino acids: CASRASSNEQFF. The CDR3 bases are TGTGCCAGCAGAGCCTCTAGCAATGAGCAGTTCTTC.

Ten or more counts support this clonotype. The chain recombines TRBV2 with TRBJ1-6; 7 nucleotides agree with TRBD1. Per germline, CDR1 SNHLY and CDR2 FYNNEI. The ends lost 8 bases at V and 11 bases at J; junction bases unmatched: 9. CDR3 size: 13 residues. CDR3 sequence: CASGRQGRTPLHF. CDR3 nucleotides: TGTGCCAGCGGACGACAGGGTAGGACACCCCTCCACTTT.

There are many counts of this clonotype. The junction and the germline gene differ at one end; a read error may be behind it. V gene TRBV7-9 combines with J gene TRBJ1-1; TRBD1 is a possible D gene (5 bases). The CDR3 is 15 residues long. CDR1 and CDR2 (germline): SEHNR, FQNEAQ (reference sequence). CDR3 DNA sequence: TGTGCCAGCAACTTATTAGTGGGGGGGGGAACTGAAGCTTTCTTT. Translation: CASNLLVGGGTEAFF.

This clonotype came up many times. The CDR3 loop is CASSLGFSAKNIQYF. CDR3 bases: TGTGCCAGCAGCTTAGGGTTCTCAGCCAAAAACATTCAGTACTTC. This chain links TRBV7-2 with TRBJ2-4; no definite D call. The germline V gene encodes CDR1 SGHTA and CDR2 FQGNSA. The V gene lost 1 base and the J gene lost 0 bases, with 7 bases spanning the gap. The CDR3 sequence is 15 residues long.

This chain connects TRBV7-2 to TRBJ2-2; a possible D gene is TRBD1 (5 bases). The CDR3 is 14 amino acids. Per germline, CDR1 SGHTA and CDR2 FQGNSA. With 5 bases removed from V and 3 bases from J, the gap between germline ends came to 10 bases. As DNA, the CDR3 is TGTGCCAGCAGCCATGACAGCTACACCGGGGAGCTGTTTTTT. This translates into CASSHDSYTGELFF.

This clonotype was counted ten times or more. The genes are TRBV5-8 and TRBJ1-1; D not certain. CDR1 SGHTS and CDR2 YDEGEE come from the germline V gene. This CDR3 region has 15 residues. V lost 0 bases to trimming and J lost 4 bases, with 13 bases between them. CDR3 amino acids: CASSLVQVGATEAFF. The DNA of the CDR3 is TGTGCCAGCAGCTTGGTGCAAGTCGGCGCCACTGAAGCTTTCTTT.

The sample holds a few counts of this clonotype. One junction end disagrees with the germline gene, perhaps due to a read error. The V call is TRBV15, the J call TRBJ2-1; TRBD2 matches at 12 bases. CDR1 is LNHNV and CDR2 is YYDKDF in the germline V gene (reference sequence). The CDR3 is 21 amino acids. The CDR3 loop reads CATSSQVWRLAGEGRYDEQFF. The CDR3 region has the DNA TGTGCCACCAGCAGTCAGGTCTGGCGACTAGCGGGAGAAGGGCGCTACGATGAGCAGTTCTTC.

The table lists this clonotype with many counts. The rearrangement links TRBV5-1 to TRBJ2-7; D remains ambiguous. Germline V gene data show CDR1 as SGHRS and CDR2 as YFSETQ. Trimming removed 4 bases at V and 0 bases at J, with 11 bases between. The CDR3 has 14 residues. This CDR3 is CASSPKHSSYEQYF. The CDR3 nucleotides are TGCGCCAGCAGCCCTAAACACAGCTCCTACGAGCAGTACTTC.

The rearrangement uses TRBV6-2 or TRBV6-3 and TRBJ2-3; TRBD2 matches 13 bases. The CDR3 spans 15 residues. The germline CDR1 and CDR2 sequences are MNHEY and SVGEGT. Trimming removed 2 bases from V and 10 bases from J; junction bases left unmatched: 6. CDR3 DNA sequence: TGTGCCAGCAGTTACCTACGGACTAGCGGGAGTTCGCAGTATTTT. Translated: CASSYLRTSGSSQYF.

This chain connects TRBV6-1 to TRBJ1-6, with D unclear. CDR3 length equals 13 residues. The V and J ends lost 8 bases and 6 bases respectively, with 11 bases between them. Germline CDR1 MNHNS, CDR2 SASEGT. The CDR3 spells CASGSDFNSPLHF. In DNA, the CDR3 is TGTGCCAGCGGGTCGGACTTTAATTCACCCCTCCACTTT.

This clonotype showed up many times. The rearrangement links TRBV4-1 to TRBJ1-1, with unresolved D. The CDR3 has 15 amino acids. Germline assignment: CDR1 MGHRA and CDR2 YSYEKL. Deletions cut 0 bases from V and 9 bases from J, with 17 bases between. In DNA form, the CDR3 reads TGCGCCAGCAGCCAAGATCGGGAGACAAGCAATAAAGCTTTCTTT. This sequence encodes CASSQDRETSNKAFF.

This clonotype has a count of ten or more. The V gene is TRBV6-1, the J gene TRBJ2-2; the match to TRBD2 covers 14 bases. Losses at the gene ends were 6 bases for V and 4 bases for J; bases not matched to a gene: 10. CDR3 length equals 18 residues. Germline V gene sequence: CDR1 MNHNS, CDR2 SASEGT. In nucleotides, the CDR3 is TGTGCCAGCAGCCGCCCGGGACTAGCGGGAGCGGTCACCGGGGAGCTGTTTTTT. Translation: CASSRPGLAGAVTGELFF.

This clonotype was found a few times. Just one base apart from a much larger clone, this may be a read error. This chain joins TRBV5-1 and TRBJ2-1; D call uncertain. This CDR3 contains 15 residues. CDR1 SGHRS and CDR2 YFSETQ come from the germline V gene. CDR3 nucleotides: TGCGCCAGCAGCATAGGTGATAGAGCATACAATGAGCAGCTCTTC. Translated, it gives CASSIGDRAYNEQLF.

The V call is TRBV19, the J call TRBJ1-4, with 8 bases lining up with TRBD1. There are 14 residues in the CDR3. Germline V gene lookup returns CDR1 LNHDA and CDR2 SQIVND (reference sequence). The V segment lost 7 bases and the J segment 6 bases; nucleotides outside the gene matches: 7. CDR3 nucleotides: TGTGCCAGTACCTGGACAGGGACAGATGAAAAACTGTTTTTT. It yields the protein CASTWTGTDEKLFF.

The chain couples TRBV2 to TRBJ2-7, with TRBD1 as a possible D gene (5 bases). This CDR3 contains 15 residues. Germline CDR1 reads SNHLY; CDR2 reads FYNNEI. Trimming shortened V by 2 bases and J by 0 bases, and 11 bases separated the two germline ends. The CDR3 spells CASSESGAPSYEQYF. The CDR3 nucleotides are TGTGCCAGCAGTGAAAGTGGGGCGCCCTCCTACGAGCAGTACTTC.

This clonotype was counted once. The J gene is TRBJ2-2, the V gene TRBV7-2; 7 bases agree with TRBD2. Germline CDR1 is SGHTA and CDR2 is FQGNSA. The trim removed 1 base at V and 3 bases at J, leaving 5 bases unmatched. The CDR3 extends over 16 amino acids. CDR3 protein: CASSLEPSGYTGELFF. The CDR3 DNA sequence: TGTGCCAGCAGCTTAGAGCCTAGCGGATACACCGGGGAGCTGTTTTTT.

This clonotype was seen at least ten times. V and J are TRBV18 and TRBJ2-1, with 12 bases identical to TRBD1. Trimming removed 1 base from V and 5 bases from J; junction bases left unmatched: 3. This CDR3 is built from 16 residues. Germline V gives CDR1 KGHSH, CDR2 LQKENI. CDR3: CASSPRGTGGHNEQFF. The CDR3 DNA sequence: TGTGCCAGCTCACCACGAGGGACAGGGGGCCACAATGAGCAGTTCTTC.

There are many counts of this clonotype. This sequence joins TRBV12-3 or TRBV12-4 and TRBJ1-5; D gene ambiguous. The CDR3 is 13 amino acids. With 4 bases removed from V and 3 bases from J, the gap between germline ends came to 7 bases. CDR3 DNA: TGTGCCAGCAGTTCCGGCGACAATCAGCCCCAGCATTTT. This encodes CASSSGDNQPQHF.

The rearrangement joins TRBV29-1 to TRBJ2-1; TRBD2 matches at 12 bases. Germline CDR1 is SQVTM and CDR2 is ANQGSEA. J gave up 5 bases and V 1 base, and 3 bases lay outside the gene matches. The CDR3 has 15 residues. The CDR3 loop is CSVEGTSGKHNEQFF. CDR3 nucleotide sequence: TGCAGCGTTGAAGGGACTAGCGGGAAACACAATGAGCAGTTCTTC.

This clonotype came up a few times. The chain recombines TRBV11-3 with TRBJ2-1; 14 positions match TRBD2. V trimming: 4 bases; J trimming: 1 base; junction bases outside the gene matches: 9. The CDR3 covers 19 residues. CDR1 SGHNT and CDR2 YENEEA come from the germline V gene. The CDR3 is CASSSPGTSGRASYNEQFF. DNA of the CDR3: TGTGCCAGCAGCTCACCCGGGACTAGCGGGAGAGCTTCCTACAATGAGCAGTTCTTC.

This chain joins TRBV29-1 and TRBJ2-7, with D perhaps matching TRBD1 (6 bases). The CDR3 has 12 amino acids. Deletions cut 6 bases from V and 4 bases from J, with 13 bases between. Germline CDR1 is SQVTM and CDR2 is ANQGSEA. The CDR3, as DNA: TGCAGCGTACGGGACAACCTATACGAGCAGTACTTC. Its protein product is CSVRDNLYEQYF.

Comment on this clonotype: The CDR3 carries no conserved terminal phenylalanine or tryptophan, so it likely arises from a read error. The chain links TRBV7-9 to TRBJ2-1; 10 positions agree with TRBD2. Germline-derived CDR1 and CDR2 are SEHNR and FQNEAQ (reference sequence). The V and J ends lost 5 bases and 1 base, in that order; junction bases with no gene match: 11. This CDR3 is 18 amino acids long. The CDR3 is CASSARGGSGRSYNEQFI. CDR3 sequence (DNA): TGTGCCAGCAGCGCGAGGGGGGGTAGCGGGAGGTCCTACAATGAGCAGTTCATC.

CDR3 DNA sequence: TGTGCCAGCAGTCCTGACCGGGACACTCCTAACTATGGCTACACCTTC. Translating it yields CASSPDRDTPNYGYTF. The chain couples TRBV7-3 to TRBJ1-2; a possible D gene is TRBD1 (6 bases). The CDR3 has 16 residues. V was pared by 6 bases and J by 0 bases, with 17 bases between. The germline V gene has CDR1 SGHTA and CDR2 FQGTGA.

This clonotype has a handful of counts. CDR3 sequence reads: CATHPRGGRQPQHF. The CDR3 DNA sequence: TGTGCCACCCACCCAAGGGGGGGGCGGCAGCCCCAGCATTTT. The chain combines TRBV28 with TRBJ1-5, with a tentative D call TRBD1 (6 bases). The germline V gene encodes CDR1 MDHEN and CDR2 SYDVKM. The CDR3 sequence is 14 residues long. Trimming removed 10 bases from V and 7 bases from J, with 20 bases in between.

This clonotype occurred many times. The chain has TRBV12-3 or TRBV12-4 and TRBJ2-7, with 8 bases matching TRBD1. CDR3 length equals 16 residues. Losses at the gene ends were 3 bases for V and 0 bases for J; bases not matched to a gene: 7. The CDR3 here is CASSFPSGQGSYEQYF. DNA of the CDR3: TGTGCCAGCAGTTTTCCTTCAGGACAGGGCTCCTACGAGCAGTACTTC.